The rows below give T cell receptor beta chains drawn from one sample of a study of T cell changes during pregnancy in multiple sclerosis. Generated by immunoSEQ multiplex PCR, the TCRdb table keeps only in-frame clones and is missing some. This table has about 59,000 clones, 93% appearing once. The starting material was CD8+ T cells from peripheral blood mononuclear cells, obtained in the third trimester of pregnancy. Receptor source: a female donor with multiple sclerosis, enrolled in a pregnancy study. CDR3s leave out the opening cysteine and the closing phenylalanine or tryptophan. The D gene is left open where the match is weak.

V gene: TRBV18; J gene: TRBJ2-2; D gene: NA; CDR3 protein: ASSPPGGTNTGELF
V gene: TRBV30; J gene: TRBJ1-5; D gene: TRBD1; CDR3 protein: AWDSGTGGDQPQH
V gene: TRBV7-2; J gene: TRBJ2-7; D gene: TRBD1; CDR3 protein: ASSLESGTGVFTYEQY
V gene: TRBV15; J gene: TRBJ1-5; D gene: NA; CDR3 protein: ATSRDPTGSSNQPQH
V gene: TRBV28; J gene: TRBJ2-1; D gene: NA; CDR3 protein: ASSLWTHNEQF
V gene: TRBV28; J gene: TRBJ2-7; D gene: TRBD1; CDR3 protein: ASSTGQDRNYEQY
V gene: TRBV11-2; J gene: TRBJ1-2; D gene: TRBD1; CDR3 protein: ASSGTGGDGYT
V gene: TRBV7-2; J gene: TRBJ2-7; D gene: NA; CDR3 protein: ASSPLVNEQY
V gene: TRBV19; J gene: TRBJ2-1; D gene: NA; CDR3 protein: ASSIGSYNEQF
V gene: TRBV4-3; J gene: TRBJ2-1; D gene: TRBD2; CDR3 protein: ASSQELAGGPHNEQF
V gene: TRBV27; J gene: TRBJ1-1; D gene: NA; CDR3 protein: ASSLSRRRQARGEAF
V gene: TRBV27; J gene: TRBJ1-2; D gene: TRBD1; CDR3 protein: ASSQPGQSNYGYT
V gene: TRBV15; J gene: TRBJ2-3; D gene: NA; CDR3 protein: ATREELVPDTQY
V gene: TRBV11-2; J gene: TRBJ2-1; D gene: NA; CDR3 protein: ASSFMVGNEQF
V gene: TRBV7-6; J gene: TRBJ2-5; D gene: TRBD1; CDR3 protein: ASSSRTGASQETQY
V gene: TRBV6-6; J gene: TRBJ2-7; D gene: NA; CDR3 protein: ASRQGLASYEQY
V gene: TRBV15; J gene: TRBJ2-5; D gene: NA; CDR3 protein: ATSSVTGIEGETQY
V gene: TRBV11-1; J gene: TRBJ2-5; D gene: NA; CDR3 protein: ASTALGHQETQY
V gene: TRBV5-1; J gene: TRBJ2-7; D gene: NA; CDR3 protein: ASSLYAGQGYEQY
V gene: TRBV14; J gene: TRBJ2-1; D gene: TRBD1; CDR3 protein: ASSQGDRLRWNEQF